One TCR beta chain is described in this entry. Antigen: not known. The CDR3 has 18 residues. Germline-derived CDR1 and CDR2 are MGHRA and YSYEKL. Trimming took 4 bases from V and 5 from J; bases not matched to a gene: 11. The source of the sample is a study of untreated major depressive disorder. Findings of the study overall: CD4+ T cells from depressed patients used TRBV05-01 (Vbeta 5.1) more often than controls.

No major medical conditions, Axis I/II comorbidities, regular medication, or illicit drugs. The protocol was immunoSEQ multiplex PCR, while the TCRdb copy is restricted to in-frame clones and leaves out a portion. This table holds 10,000 to 15,000 clones, about 90% found once. The sequenced material came from CD4+ T cells from PBMCs. V usage is TRBV4-1 and J usage is TRBJ1-6, with TRBD1 identical over 10 bases. The source of this sequence is a young man with major depressive disorder. CDR3 DNA: TGCGCCAGCAGCCGAAAGTGGGACAGGGGTATGGATAATTCACCCCTCCACTTT. Residues: CASSRKWDRGMDNSPLHF.